The present entry profiles one T cell receptor (beta chain) with its context. It has no known antigen specificity. Per-nucleotide qualities are absent, and no much larger clonotype sits a single base away. The library was obtained by the immunoSEQ multiplex PCR assay. TCRdb holds this immuneACCESS table with in-frame rearrangements only. Some clones are missing; in checked studies, unresolved V genes explain under half, and the rest has no known cause. This sample comprises 95,000 to 120,000 clones, around 90% of them detected only once. The ten most abundant clones make up roughly 1.4% of the sample. These data come from a study of T cells after somatic rescue of genetic block (dated by TCRdb to the early 2020s). In terms of the full investigation: The study assessed how robust, over the long term, a T-cell system was when the system had developed through somatic rescue of a genetic block in T-cell development.

The CDR3 starts with the cysteine, ends with the phenylalanine, and has 17 residues. Only CDR3 DNA remains: 51 bases, in frame from the first base. CDR1 and CDR2 are read off the germline V gene (reference sequence) as MNHEY and SMNVEV. V is trimmed back by 5 bases and J by 5 bases, and the junction contains 14 bases that no gene match accounts for. The rearrangement joined TRBV27 to TRBJ1-5, and TRBD1 aligns with 8 junction nucleotides. The source is a woman aged 18-30 years. The sample comprised peripheral blood mononuclear cells (PBMCs). This receptor has the CDR3 CASSPQGAHEVDQPQHF. In nucleotide form, the sequence is TGTGCCAGCAGTCCTCAGGGGGCGCATGAGGTCGATCAGCCCCAGCATTTT.